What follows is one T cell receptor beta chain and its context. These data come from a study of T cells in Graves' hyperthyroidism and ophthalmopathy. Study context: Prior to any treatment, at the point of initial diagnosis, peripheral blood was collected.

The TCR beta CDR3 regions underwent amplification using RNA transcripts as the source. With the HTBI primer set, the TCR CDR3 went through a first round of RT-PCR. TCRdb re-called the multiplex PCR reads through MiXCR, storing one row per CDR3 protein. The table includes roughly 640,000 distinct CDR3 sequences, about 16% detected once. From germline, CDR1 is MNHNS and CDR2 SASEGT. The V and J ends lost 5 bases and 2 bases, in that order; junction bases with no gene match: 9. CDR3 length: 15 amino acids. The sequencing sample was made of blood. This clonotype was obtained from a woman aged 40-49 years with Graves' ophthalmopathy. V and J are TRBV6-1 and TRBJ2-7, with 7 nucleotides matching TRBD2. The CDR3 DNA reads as TGTGCCAGCAGTTCGGAGGGCGGGAGCGCCTACGAGCAGTACTTC. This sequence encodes CASSSEGGSAYEQYF.